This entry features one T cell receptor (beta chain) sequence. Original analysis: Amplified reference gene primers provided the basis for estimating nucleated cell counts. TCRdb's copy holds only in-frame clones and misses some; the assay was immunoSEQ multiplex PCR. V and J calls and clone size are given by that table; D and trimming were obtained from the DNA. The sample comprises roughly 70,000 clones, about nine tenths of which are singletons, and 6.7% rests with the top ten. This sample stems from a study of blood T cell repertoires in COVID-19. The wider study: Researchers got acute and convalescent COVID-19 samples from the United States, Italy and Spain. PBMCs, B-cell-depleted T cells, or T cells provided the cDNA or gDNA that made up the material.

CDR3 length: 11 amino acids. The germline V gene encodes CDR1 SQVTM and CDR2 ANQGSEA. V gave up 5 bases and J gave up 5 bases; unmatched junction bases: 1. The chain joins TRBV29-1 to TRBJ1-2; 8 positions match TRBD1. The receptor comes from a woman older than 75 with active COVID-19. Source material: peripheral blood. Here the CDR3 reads CSVTGGYGYTF. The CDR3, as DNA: TGCAGCGTTACAGGGGGTTATGGCTACACCTTC.